This T cell receptor beta chain was found in a study of blood T cell repertoires in COVID-19. Study at large: COVID-19 samples, acute and convalescent, were from the United States, Italy and Spain. T cells, B-cell-depleted T cells, or PBMCs supplied cDNA or gDNA.

Per the authors' pipeline: Nucleated cell counts were estimated from reference gene primer amplification. TCRdb's table, derived via immunoSEQ multiplex PCR, lists solely in-frame clones and lacks some. V, J and clone size derive from that table, while D and trimming were established from the DNA sequence. This table has 200,000 to 300,000 clones, 70% to 90% appearing once. Germline-derived CDR1 and CDR2 are LGHNA and YSLEER. Trimming shortened V by 0 bases and J by 2 bases, and 13 bases separated the two germline ends. This CDR3 comprises 16 residues. Individuals drawn from around 24 US areas were roughly 18 to 95 years old. This clone was seen more than once but under ten times.

This TCR derives from a middle-aged woman with acute COVID-19. The chain carries TRBV4-3 and TRBJ1-2, with D uncertain. Sequenced: PBMCs or T cells enriched from blood (not recorded which). Written as DNA, the CDR3 is TGCGCCAGCAGCCAAGATCTCGACTCTCTAAACTATGGCTACACCTTC. This translates into CASSQDLDSLNYGYTF.